This passage covers 5 T cell receptor beta chains from one sample sequenced in a study of OX40 agonist ivuxolimab in advanced cancers. Measured with immunoSEQ multiplex PCR; TCRdb has only the in-frame clones, and not every one. The sample records roughly 76,000 clones, about 85% being singletons. The material sequenced was CD4+ or CD8+ T cells sorted from blood, taken in a trial of the OX40 agonist ivuxolimab. The receptor set was obtained from an adult with an advanced solid tumor such as melanoma, head and neck, liver or kidney cancer.

The chain couples TRBV10-3 to TRBJ1-3; D unclear. V was trimmed by 0 bases and J by 0 bases, leaving 9 bases between them. Germline V CDR1 and CDR2: ENHRY, SYGVKD. The CDR3 length is 16 residues. CDR3 amino acids: CAISESAARSGNTIYF. CDR3 sequence (DNA): TGTGCCATCAGTGAGTCGGCAGCGCGCTCTGGAAACACCATATATTTT.

The rearrangement uses TRBV19 and TRBJ2-1; 9 bases line up with TRBD2. This CDR3 comprises 13 residues. Trimming removed 5 bases from V and 7 bases from J; junction bases left unmatched: 3. Germline CDR1 is LNHDA and CDR2 is SQIVND (reference sequence). The CDR3 DNA reads TGTGCCAGTAGTGGCGGGAGGGCGAATGAGCAGTTCTTC. Translated: CASSGGRANEQFF.

The V call is TRBV2, the J call TRBJ2-2; D is uncertain. Germline loops: CDR1 SNHLY, CDR2 FYNNEI. Trimming removed 4 bases from V and 5 bases from J, with 8 bases in between. This CDR3 is 13 amino acids long. The DNA for the CDR3 is TGTGCCAGCAGTGTTCGTGGGACCGGGGAGCTGTTTTTT. It encodes CASSVRGTGELFF.

The chain uses TRBV11-2 and TRBJ1-3; a weak D match, TRBD1 (6 bases). V was trimmed by 6 bases and J by 0 bases, leaving 12 bases between them. CDR1 is SGHAT, CDR2 FQNNGV, per germline. The CDR3 contains 15 residues. The DNA for the CDR3 is TGTGCCAGCAGTCCGGACAGCATCTCTGGAAACACCATATATTTT. This encodes CASSPDSISGNTIYF.

This chain links TRBV27 with TRBJ1-1; D may be TRBD1 (5 bases). CDR3 length: 16 residues. Germline V lookup: CDR1 MNHEY, CDR2 SMNVEV (reference sequence). The V and J ends lost 4 bases and 7 bases respectively, with 22 bases between them. In DNA, the CDR3 is TGTGCCAGCAGTTCACACGTGACCCAGGGAAGAGATGAAGCTTTCTTT. This sequence encodes CASSSHVTQGRDEAFF.